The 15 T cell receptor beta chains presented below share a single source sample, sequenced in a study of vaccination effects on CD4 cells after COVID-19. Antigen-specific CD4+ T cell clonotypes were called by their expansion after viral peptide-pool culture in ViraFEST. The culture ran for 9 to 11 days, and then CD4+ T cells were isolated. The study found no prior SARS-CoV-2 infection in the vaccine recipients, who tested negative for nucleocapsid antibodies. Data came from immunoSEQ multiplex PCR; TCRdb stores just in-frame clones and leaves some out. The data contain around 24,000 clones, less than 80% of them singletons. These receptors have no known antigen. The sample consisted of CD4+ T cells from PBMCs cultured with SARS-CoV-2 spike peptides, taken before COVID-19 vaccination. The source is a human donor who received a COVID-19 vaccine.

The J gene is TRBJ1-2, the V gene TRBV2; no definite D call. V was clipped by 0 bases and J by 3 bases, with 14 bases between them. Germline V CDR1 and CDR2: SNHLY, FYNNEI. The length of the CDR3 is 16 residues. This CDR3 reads CASSEARAPGDYGYTF. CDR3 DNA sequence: TGTGCCAGCAGTGAAGCGCGGGCCCCGGGTGACTATGGCTACACCTTC.

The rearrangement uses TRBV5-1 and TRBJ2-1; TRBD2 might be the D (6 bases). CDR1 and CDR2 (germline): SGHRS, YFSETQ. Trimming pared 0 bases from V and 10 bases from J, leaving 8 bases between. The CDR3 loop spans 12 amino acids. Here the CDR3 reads CASSLERGEQFF. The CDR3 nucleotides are TGCGCCAGCAGCTTGGAACGGGGGGAGCAGTTCTTC.

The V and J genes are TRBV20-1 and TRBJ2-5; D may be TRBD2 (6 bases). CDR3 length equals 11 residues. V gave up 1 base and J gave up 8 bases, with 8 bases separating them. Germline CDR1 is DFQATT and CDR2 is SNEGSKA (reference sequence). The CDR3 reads CSARGGTTQYF. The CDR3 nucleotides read TGCAGTGCTAGAGGCGGGACTACCCAGTACTTC.

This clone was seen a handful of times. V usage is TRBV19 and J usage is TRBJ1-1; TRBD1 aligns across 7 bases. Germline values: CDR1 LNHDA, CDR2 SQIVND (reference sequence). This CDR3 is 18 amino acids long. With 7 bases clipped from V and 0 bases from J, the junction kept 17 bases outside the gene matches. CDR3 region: CASTPTNYLGQMNTEAFF. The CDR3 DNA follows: TGTGCCAGTACCCCCACGAACTACTTGGGACAGATGAACACTGAAGCTTTCTTT. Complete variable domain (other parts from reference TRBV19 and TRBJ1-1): DGGITQSPKYLFRKEGQNVTLSCEQNLNHDAMYWYRQDPGQGLRLIYYSQIVNDFQKGDIAEGYSVSREKKESFPLTVTSAQKNPTAFYLCASTPTNYLGQMNTEAFFGQGTRLTVV.

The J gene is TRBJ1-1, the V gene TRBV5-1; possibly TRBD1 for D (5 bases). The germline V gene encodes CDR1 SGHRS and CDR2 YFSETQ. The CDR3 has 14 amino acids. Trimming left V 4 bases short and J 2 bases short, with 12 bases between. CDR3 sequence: CASSLGRENTEAFF. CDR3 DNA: TGCGCCAGCAGCCTGGGACGGGAAAACACTGAAGCTTTCTTT.

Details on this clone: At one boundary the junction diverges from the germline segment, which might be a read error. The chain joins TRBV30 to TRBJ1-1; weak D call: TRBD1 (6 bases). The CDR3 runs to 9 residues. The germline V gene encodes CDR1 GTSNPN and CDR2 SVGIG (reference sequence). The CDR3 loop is CAWSPPGEF. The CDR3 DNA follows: TGTGCCTGGAGTCCCCCAGGGGAATTT.

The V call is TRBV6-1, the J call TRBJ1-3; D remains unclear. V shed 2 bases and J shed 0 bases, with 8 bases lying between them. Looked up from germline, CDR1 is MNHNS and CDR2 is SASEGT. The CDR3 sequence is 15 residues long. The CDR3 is CASSELGNSGNTIYF. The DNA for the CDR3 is TGTGCCAGCAGTGAACTCGGGAACTCTGGAAACACCATATATTTT.

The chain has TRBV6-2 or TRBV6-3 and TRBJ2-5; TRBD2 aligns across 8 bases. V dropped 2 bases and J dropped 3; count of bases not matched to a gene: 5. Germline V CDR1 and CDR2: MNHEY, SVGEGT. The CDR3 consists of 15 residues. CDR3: CASSYPRGEKETQYF. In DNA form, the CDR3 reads TGTGCCAGCAGTTACCCGCGGGGGGAAAAAGAGACCCAGTACTTC.

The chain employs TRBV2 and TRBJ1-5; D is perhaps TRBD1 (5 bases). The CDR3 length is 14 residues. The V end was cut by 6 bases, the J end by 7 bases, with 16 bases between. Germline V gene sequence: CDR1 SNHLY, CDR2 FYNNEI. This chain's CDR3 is CASRTGTGSQPQHF. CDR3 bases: TGTGCCAGCAGAACCGGGACCGGGAGCCAGCCCCAGCATTTT.

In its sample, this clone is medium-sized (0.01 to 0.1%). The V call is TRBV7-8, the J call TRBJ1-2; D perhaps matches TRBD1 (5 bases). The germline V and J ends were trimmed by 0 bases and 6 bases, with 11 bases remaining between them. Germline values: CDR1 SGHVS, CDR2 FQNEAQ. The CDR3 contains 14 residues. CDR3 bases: TGTGCCAGCAGCTTAGCTCTGGGACCGGATGGCTACACCTTC. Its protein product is CASSLALGPDGYTF.

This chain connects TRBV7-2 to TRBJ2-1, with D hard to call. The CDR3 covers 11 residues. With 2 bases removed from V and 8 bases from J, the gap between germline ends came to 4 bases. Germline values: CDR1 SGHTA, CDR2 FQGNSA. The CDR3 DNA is TGTGCCAGCAGCTTACGTTATGAGCAGTTCTTC. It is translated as CASSLRYEQFF.

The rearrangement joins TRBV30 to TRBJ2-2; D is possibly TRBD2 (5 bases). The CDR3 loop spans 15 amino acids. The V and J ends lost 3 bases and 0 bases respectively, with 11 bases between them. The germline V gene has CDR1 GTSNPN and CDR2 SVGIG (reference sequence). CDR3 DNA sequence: TGTGCCTGGAGCGCTCTCGGGGCGAACACCGGGGAGCTGTTTTTT. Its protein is CAWSALGANTGELFF.

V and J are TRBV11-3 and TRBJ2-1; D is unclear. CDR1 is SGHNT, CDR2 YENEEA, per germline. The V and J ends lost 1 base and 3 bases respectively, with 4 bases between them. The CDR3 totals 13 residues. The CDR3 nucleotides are TGTGCCAGCAGCTTAGGTGGCTACAATGAGCAGTTCTTC. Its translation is CASSLGGYNEQFF. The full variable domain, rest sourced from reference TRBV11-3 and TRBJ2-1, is EAGVVQSPRYKIIEKKQPVAFWCNPISGHNTLYWYLQNLGQGPELLIRYENEEAVDDSQLPKDRFSAERLKGVDSTLKIQPAELGDSAVYLCASSLGGYNEQFFGPGTRLTVL.

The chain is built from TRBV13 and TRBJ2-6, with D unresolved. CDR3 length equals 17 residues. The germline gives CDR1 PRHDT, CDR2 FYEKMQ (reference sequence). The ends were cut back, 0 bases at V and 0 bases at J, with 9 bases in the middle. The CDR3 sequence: CASSLGGGSSGANVLTF. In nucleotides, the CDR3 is TGTGCCAGCAGCTTAGGGGGTGGGTCCTCTGGGGCCAACGTCCTGACTTTC. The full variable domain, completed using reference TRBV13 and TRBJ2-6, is AAGVIQSPRHLIKEKRETATLKCYPIPRHDTVYWYQQGPGQDPQFLISFYEKMQSDKGSIPDRFSAQQFSDYHSELNMSSLELGDSALYFCASSLGGGSSGANVLTFGAGSRLTVL.

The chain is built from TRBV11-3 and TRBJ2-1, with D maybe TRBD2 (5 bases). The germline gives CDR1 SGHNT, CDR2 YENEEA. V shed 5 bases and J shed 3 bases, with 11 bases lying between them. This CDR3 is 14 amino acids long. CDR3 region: CASSPNGDYNEQFF. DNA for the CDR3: TGTGCCAGCAGCCCCAACGGGGACTACAATGAGCAGTTCTTC. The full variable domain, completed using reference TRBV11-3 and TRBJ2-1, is EAGVVQSPRYKIIEKKQPVAFWCNPISGHNTLYWYLQNLGQGPELLIRYENEEAVDDSQLPKDRFSAERLKGVDSTLKIQPAELGDSAVYLCASSPNGDYNEQFFGPGTRLTVL.